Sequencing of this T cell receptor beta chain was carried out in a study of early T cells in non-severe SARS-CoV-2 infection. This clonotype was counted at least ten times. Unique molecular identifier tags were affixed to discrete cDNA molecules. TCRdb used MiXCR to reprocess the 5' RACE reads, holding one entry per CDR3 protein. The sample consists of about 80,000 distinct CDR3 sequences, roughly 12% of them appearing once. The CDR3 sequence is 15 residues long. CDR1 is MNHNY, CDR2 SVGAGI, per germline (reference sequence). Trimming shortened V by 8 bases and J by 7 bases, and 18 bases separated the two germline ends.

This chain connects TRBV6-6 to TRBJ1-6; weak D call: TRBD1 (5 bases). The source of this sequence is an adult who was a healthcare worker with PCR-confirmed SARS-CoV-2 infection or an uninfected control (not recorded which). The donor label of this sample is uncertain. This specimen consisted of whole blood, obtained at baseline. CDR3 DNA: TGTGCCAGCCAACCAACGGAGGGGCAGAATTCACCCCTCCACTTT. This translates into CASQPTEGQNSPLHF.